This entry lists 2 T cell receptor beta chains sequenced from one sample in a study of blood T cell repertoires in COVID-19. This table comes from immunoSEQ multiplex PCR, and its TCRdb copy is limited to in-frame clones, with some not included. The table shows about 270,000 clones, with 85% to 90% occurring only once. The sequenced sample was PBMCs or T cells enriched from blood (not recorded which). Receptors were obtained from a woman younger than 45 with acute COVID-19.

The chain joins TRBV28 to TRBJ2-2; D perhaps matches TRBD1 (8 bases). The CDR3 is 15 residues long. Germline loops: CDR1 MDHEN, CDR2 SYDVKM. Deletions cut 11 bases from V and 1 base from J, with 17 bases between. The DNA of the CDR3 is TGTGCCGTCCAGGGGGCGGGGGAGAACACCGGGGAGCTGTTTTTT. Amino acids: CAVQGAGENTGELFF.

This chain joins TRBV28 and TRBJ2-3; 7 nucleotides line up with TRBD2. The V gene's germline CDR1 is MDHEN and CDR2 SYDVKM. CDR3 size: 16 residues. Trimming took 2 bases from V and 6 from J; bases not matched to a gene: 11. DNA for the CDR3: TGTGCCAGCAGTTTACCGGCTAGCGGATACATGGATACGCAGTATTTT. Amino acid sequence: CASSLPASGYMDTQYF.